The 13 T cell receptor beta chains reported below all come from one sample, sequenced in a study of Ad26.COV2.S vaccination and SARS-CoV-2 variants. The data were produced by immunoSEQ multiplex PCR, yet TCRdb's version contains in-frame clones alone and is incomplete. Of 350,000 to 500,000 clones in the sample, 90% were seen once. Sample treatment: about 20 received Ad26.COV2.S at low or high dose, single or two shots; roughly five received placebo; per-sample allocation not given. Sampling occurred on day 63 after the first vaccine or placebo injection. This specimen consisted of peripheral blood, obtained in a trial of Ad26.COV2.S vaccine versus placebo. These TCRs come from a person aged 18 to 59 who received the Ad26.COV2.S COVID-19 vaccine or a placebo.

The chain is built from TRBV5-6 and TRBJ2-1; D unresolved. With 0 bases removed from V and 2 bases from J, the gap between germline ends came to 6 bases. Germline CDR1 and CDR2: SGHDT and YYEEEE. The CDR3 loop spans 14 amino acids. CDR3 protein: CASSLGNAYNEQFF. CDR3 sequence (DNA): TGTGCCAGCAGCTTGGGTAATGCCTACAATGAGCAGTTCTTC.

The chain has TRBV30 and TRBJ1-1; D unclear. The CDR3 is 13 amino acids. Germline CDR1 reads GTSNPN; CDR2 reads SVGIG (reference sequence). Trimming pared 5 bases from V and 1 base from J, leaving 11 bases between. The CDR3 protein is CAWQIKGNTEAFF. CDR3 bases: TGTGCCTGGCAGATTAAGGGGAACACTGAAGCTTTCTTT.

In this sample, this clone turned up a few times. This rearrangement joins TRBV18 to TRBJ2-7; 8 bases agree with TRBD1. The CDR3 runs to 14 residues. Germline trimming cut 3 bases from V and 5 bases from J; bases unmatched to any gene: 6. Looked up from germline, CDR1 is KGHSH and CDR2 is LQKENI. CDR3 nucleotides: TGTGCCAGCTCACCGACAGGGGTATTCGACGAGCAGTACTTC. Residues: CASSPTGVFDEQYF.

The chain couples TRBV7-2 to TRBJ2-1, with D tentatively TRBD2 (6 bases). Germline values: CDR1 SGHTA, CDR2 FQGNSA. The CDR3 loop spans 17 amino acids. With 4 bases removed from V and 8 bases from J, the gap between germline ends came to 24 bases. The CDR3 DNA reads TGTGCCAGCAGCTCCACCCTCTATAAGCGGGCTACCCATGAGCAGTTCTTC. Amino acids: CASSSTLYKRATHEQFF. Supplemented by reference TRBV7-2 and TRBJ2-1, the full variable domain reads GAGVSQSPSNKVTEKGKDVELRCDPISGHTALYWYRQSLGQGLEFLIYFQGNSAPDKSGLPSDRFSAERTGGSVSTLTIQRTQQEDSAVYLCASSSTLYKRATHEQFFGPGTRLTVL.

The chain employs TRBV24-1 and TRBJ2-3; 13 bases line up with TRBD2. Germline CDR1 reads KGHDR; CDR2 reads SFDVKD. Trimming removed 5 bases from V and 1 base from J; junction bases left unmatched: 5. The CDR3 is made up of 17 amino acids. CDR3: CATSGGTSGKGTDTQYF. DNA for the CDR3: TGTGCCACCAGTGGGGGGACTAGCGGGAAGGGCACAGATACGCAGTATTTT.

CDR3: CASSSQRLAKNIQYF. The CDR3 DNA follows: TGTGCCAGCAGCTCGCAACGGTTAGCCAAAAACATTCAGTACTTC. The chain is built from TRBV27 and TRBJ2-4, with unresolved D. The germline V gene has CDR1 MNHEY and CDR2 SMNVEV (reference sequence). The CDR3 covers 15 residues. The ends were cut back, 6 bases at V and 0 bases at J, with 12 bases in the middle.

The CDR3 here is CASSSRQATLETQYF. CDR3 sequence (DNA): TGCGCCAGCAGCTCCCGACAAGCCACCTTGGAGACCCAGTACTTC. The chain is built from TRBV5-1 and TRBJ2-5, with D unresolved. Looked up from germline, CDR1 is SGHRS and CDR2 is YFSETQ. The CDR3 has 15 amino acids. Trimming left V 3 bases short and J 5 bases short, with 17 bases between. The full variable domain, rest sourced from reference TRBV5-1 and TRBJ2-5, is KAGVTQTPRYLIKTRGQQVTLSCSPISGHRSVSWYQQTPGQGLQFLFEYFSETQRNKGNFPGRFSGRQFSNSRSEMNVSTLELGDSALYLCASSSRQATLETQYFGPGTRLLVL.

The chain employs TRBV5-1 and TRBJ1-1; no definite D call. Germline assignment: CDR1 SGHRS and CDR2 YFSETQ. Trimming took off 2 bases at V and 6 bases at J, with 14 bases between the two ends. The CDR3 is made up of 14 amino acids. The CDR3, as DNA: TGCGCCAGCAGCTTTTCAGTTATAGGAGCTGAAGCTTTCTTT. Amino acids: CASSFSVIGAEAFF.

The CDR3 DNA follows: TGTGCCAGCAGTCCCGGGAGCGGCGCCTACAATGAGCAGTTCTTC. Translated: CASSPGSGAYNEQFF. V is TRBV6-5 and J is TRBJ2-1, with TRBD2 as a possible D gene (6 bases). CDR1 is MNHEY and CDR2 is SVGAGI in the germline V gene. Trimming left V 5 bases short and J 2 bases short, with 13 bases between. This CDR3 has 15 amino acids.

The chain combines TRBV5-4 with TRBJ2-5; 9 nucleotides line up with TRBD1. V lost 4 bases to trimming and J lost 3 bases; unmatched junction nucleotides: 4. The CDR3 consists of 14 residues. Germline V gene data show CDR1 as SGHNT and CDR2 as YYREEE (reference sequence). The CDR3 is CASSTGTGKETQYF. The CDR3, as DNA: TGTGCCAGCAGCACCGGGACAGGGAAAGAGACCCAGTACTTC.

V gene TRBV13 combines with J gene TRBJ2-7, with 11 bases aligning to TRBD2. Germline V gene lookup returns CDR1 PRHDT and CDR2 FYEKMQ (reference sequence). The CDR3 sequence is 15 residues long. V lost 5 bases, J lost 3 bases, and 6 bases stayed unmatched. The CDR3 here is CASSTPGTSGYEQYF. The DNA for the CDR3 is TGTGCCAGCAGCACCCCCGGGACTAGCGGCTACGAGCAGTACTTC.

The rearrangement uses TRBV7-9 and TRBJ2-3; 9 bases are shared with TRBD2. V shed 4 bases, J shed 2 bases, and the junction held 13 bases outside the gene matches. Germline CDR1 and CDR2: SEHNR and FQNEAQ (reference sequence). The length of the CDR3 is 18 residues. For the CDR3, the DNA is TGTGCCAGCAGCTCCTATCTGGGGCTAGCGGGAAACACAGATACGCAGTATTTT. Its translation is CASSSYLGLAGNTDTQYF.

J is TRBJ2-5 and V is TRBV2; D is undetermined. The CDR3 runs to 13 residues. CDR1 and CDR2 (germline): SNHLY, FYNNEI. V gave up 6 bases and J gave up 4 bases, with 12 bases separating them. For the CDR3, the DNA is TGTGCCAGCAGGACTTACCAACGAGAGACCCAGTACTTC. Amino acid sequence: CASRTYQRETQYF.